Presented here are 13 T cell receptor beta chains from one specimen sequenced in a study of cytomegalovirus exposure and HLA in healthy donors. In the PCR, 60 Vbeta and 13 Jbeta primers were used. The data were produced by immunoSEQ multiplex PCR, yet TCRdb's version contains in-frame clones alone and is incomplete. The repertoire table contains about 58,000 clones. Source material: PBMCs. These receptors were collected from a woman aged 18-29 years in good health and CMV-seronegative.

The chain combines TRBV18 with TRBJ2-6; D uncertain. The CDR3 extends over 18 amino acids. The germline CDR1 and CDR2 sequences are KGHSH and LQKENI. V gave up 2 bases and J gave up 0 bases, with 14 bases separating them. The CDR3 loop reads CASSPIGQVLSGANVLTF. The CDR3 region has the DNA TGTGCCAGCTCACCAATTGGCCAGGTCCTCTCTGGGGCCAACGTCCTGACTTTC.

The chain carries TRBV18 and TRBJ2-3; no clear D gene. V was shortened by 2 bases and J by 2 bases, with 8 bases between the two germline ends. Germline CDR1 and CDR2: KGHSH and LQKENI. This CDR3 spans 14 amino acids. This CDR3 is CASSPELSTDTQYF. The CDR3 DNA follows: TGTGCCAGCTCACCAGAGCTCTCCACAGATACGCAGTATTTT.

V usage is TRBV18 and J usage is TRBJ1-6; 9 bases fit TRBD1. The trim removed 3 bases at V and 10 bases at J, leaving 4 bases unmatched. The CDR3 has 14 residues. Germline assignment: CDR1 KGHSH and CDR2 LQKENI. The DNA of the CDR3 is TGTGCCAGCTCACCGGGACAGGGTTCCTCACCCCTCCACTTT. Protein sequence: CASSPGQGSSPLHF.

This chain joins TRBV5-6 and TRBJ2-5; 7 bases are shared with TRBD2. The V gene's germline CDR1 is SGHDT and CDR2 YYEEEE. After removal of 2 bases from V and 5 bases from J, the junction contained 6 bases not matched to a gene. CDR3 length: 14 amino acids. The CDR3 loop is CASSFPTSSETQYF. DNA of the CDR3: TGTGCCAGCAGCTTCCCGACTAGCTCCGAGACCCAGTACTTC.

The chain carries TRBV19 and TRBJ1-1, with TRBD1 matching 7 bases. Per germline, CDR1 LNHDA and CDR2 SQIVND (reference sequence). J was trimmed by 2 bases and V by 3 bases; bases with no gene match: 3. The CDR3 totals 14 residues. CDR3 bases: TGTGCCAGTAGTATTAACAGGGGTAACACTGAAGCTTTCTTT. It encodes CASSINRGNTEAFF.

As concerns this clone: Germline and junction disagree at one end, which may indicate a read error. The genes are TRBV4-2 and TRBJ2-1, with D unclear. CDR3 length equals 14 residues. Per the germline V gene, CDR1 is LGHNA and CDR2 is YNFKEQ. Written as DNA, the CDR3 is TGTGCCAGCAGCCCGACACCCTCCGACAATGAGCAGTTCTTC. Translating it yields CASSPTPSDNEQFF.

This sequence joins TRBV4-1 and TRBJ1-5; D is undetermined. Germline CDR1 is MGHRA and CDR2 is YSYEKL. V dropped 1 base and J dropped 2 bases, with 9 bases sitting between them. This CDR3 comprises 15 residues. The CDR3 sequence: CASSQAGFGNQPQHF. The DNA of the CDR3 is TGCGCCAGCAGCCAAGCAGGATTTGGCAATCAGCCCCAGCATTTT.

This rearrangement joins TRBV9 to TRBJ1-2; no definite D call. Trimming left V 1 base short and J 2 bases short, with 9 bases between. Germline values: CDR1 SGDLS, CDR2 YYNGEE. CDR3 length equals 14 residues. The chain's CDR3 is CASSVHSSNYGYTF. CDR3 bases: TGTGCCAGCAGCGTACACAGCTCAAACTATGGCTACACCTTC.

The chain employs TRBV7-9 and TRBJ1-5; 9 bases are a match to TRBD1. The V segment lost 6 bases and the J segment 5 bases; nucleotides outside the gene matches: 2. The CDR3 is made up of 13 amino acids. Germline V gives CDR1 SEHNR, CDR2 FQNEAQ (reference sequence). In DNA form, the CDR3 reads TGTGCCAGCAGTCGGACAGGGGATCAGCCCCAGCATTTT. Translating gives CASSRTGDQPQHF.

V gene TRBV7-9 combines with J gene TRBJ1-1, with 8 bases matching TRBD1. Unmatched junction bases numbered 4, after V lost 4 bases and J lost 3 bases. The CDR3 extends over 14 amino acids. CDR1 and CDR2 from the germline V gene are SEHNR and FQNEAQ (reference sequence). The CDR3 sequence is CASSSTGVYTEAFF. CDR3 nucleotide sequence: TGTGCCAGCAGCTCGACAGGGGTCTACACTGAAGCTTTCTTT.

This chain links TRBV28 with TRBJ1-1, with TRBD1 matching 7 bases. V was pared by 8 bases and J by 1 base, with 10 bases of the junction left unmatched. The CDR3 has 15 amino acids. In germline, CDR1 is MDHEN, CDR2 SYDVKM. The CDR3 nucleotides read TGTGCCAGCGGATCAGGGTGGACAGGGAACACTGAAGCTTTCTTT. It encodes CASGSGWTGNTEAFF.

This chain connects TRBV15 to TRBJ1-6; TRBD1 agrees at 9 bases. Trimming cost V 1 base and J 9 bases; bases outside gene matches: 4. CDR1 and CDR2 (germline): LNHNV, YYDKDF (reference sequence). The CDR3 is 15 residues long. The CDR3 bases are TGTGCCACCAGCAGAGCGGGACAGGGAGGTTCACCCCTCCACTTT. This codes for CATSRAGQGGSPLHF.

The CDR3 coding sequence is TGTGCCAGCAGCTTAACAGGGGCTCCCGGGGAGCTGTTTTTT. This sequence encodes CASSLTGAPGELFF. This chain uses TRBV7-3 with TRBJ2-2; a possible D gene is TRBD1 (5 bases). V dropped 0 bases and J dropped 6 bases, with 8 bases sitting between them. Germline values: CDR1 SGHTA, CDR2 FQGTGA. This CDR3 is built from 14 residues.